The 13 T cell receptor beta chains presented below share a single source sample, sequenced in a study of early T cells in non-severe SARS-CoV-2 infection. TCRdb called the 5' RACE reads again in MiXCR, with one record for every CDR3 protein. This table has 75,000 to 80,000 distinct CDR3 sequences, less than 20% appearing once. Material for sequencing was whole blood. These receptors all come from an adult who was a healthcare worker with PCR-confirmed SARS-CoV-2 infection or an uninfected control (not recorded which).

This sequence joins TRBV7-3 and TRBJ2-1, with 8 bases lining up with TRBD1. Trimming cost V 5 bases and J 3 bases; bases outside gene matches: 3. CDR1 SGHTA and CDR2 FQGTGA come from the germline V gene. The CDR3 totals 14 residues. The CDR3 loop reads CASSPGQGYNEQFF. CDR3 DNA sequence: TGTGCCAGCAGCCCTGGACAGGGCTACAATGAGCAGTTCTTC.

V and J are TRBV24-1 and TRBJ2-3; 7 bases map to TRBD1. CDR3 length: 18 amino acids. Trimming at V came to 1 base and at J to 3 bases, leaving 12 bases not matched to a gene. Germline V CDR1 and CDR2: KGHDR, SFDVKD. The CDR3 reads CATSDFWQGERVTDTQYF. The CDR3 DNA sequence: TGTGCCACCAGTGATTTTTGGCAGGGGGAGAGGGTGACAGATACGCAGTATTTT.

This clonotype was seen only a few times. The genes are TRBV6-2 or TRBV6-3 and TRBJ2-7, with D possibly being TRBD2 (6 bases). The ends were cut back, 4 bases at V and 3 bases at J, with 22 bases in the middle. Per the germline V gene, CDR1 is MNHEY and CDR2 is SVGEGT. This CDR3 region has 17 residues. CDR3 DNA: TGTGCCAGCAGTTCCATCGCCTCGTTTAGCGGAAACTACGAGCAGTACTTC. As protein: CASSSIASFSGNYEQYF.

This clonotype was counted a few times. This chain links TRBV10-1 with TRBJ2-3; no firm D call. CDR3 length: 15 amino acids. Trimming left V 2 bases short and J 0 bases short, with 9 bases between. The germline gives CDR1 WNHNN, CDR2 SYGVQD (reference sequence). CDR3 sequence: CASSERPSSTDTQYF. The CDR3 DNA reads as TGCGCCAGCAGTGAGAGACCTTCTAGCACAGATACGCAGTATTTT.

The CDR3 region is CASSYLGPGTDEQYF. As DNA, the CDR3 is TGTGCCAGCAGCTACCTGGGGCCTGGGACTGATGAGCAGTACTTC. The chain couples TRBV11-2 to TRBJ2-7; tentatively, D is TRBD2 (6 bases). CDR3 length equals 15 residues. Trimming cost V 4 bases and J 7 bases, with 20 bases left between them. CDR1 is SGHAT and CDR2 is FQNNGV in the germline V gene.

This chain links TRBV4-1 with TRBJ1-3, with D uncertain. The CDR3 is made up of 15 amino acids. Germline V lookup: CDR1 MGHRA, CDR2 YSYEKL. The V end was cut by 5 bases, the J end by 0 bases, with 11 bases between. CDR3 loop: CASSYRGFSGNTIYF. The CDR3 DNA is TGCGCCAGCAGCTACCGAGGGTTCTCTGGAAACACCATATATTTT.

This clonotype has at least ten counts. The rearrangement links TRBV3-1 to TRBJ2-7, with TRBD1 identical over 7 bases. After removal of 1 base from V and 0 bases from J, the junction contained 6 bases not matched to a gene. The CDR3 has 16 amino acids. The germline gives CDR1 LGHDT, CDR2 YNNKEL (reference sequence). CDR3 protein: CASSQVATGSSYEQYF. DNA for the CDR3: TGTGCCAGCAGCCAAGTCGCGACAGGGTCCTCCTACGAGCAGTACTTC.

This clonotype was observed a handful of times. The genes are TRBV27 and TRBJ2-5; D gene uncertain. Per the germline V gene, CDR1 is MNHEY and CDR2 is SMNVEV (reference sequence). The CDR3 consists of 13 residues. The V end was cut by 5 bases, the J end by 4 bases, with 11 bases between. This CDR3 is CASSLHGPETQYF. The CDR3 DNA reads TGTGCCAGCAGTCTCCACGGGCCAGAGACCCAGTACTTC.

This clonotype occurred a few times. The chain's CDR3 is CASRDDSQLYGYTF. The CDR3 DNA sequence: TGTGCCAGCAGAGATGACAGTCAACTATATGGCTACACCTTC. The chain uses TRBV2 and TRBJ1-2; D perhaps matches TRBD1 (5 bases). Germline V gene data show CDR1 as SNHLY and CDR2 as FYNNEI. V lost 6 bases and J lost 5, with 16 bases in between. The CDR3 contains 14 residues.

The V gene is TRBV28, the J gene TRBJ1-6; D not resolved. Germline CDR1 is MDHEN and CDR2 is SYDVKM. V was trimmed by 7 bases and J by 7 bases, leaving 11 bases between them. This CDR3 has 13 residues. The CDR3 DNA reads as TGTGCCAGCATCTTACGGTACAATTCACCCCTCCACTTT. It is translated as CASILRYNSPLHF.

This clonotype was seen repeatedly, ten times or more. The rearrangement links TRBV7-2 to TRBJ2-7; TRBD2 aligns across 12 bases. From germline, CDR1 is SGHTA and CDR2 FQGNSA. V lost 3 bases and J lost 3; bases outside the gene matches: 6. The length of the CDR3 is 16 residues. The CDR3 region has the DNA TGTGCCAGCAGCTTCTTGACTAGCGGGAGCATCTACGAGCAGTACTTC. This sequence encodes CASSFLTSGSIYEQYF.

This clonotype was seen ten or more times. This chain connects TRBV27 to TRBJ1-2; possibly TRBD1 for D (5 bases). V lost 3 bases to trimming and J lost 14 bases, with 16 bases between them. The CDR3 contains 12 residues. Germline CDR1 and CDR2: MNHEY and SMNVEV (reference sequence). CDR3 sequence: CASSFPGTPQTF. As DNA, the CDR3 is TGTGCCAGCAGTTTTCCAGGGACCCCCCAAACCTTC.

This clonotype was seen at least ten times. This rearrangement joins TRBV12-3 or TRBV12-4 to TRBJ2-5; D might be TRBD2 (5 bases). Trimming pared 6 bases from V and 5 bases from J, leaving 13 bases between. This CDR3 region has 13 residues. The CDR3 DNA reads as TGTGCCAGCAGCCACCACGTAGCGGAGACCCAGTACTTC. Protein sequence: CASSHHVAETQYF.